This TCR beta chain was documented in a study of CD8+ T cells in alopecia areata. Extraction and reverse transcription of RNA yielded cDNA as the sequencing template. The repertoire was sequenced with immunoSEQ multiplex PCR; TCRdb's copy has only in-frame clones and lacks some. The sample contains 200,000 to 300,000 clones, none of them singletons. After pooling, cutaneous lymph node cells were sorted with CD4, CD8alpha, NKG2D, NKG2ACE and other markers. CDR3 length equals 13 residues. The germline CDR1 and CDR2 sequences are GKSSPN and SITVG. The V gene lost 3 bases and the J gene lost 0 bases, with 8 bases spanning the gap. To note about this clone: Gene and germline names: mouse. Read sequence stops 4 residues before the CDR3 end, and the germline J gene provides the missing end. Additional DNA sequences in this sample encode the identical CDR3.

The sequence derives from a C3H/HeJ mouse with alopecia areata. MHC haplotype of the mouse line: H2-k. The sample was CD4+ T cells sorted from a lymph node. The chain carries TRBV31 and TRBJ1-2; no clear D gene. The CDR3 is CAWSPSANSDYTF. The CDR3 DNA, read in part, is TGTGCCTGGAGCCCCTCAGCAAACTCC.